These 11 T cell receptor beta chains were all obtained from the same sample, sequenced in a study of cytomegalovirus exposure and HLA in healthy donors. 60 Vbeta and 13 Jbeta primers were used in PCR. Profiled with immunoSEQ multiplex PCR; TCRdb holds only in-frame clones, not every one. Here the sample spans 220,000 or so clones, 65% to 80% being singletons. Sequenced sample: PBMCs. These receptors originate from a man aged 45-60 years in good health and CMV-seronegative.

The chain links TRBV6-5 to TRBJ1-1; D is unclear. CDR1 is MNHEY and CDR2 is SVGAGI in the germline V gene. The CDR3 totals 12 residues. The germline V and J ends were trimmed by 8 bases and 0 bases, with 7 bases remaining between them. CDR3 coding DNA: TGTGCCAGCGGCAGAATGAACACTGAAGCTTTCTTT. Its protein is CASGRMNTEAFF.

CDR3 DNA: TGTGCCAGCAGTTACGGGACAGGGAACACTGAAGCTTTCTTT. It is translated as CASSYGTGNTEAFF. V usage is TRBV6-6 and J usage is TRBJ1-1, with 8 bases that match TRBD1. V lost 2 bases to trimming and J lost 1 base; unmatched junction nucleotides: 0. CDR1 is MNHNY and CDR2 is SVGAGI in the germline V gene (reference sequence). The CDR3 covers 14 residues.

The CDR3 nucleotides are TGTGCAAGTCGCCCACCCAAGGGGTCTGAAAAACTGTTTTTT. This sequence encodes CASRPPKGSEKLFF. The chain employs TRBV12-2 and TRBJ1-4; the DNA was not used to check the table's D call, TRBD1. TRBV12-2 is designated a pseudogene. This CDR3 has 14 residues.

In its sample, this clone was seen once. The rearrangement links TRBV7-9 to TRBJ2-1; 7 positions match TRBD2. The CDR3 spans 15 residues. With 5 bases clipped from V and 5 bases from J, the junction kept 9 bases outside the gene matches. CDR1 SEHNR and CDR2 FQNEAQ come from the germline V gene (reference sequence). The DNA of the CDR3 is TGTGCCAGCAGCCCTCGAACTAGCGTCAACAATGAGCAGTTCTTC. It translates to CASSPRTSVNNEQFF.

This clone was detected only a few times. The chain recombines TRBV30 with TRBJ2-7; D perhaps matches TRBD2 (5 bases). The length of the CDR3 is 12 residues. The V and J ends lost 5 bases and 4 bases respectively, with 12 bases between them. The germline V gene has CDR1 GTSNPN and CDR2 SVGIG (reference sequence). The CDR3 protein is CAWVSDLYEQYF. CDR3 coding DNA: TGTGCCTGGGTTAGCGACCTATACGAGCAGTACTTC. The full variable domain, with the rest looked up from reference TRBV30 and TRBJ2-7, is SQTIHQWPATLVQPVGSPLSLECTVEGTSNPNLYWYRQAAGRGLQLLFYSVGIGQISSEVPQNLSASRPQDRQFILSSKKLLLSDSGFYLCAWVSDLYEQYFGPGTRLTVT.

The genes are TRBV19 and TRBJ2-1; 9 bases are shared with TRBD1. V lost 7 bases and J lost 0; bases outside the gene matches: 4. Germline V CDR1 and CDR2: LNHDA, SQIVND (reference sequence). There are 15 residues in the CDR3. CDR3 sequence: CASTQDRGSYNEQFF. The CDR3 bases are TGTGCCAGTACCCAGGACAGGGGCTCCTACAATGAGCAGTTCTTC.

This chain joins TRBV7-9 and TRBJ2-1; D is perhaps TRBD2 (5 bases). Looked up from germline, CDR1 is SEHNR and CDR2 is FQNEAQ (reference sequence). Trimming pared 3 bases from V and 6 bases from J, leaving 9 bases between. The CDR3 sequence is 13 residues long. This CDR3 reads CASSLSSGNEQFF. The CDR3 DNA sequence: TGTGCCAGCAGCTTGTCCAGCGGCAATGAGCAGTTCTTC.

The table lists this clone with a count of one. The V and J genes are TRBV29-1 and TRBJ2-7; tentative D call: TRBD2 (6 bases). The length of the CDR3 is 14 residues. Trimming stripped 5 bases from V and 5 bases from J, with 19 bases between. Germline V gene sequence: CDR1 SQVTM, CDR2 ANQGSEA. The chain's CDR3 is CSVRPGTSADEQYF. The DNA of the CDR3 is TGCAGCGTTCGTCCCGGGACTTCCGCCGACGAGCAGTACTTC.

Comment on this clone: Different DNA sequences within this sample yield the same CDR3. This chain connects TRBV2 to TRBJ2-5; no reliable D call. The CDR3 consists of 11 residues. Germline CDR1 reads SNHLY; CDR2 reads FYNNEI. Between the trimmed V and J ends, which lost 4 bases and 5 bases, there was a span of 5 bases. The CDR3 DNA follows: TGTGCCAGCAGTGTACTCGAGACCCAGTACTTC. Residues: CASSVLETQYF.

This clone has more than one count but fewer than ten. The chain joins TRBV11-2 to TRBJ1-1; 7 positions match TRBD1. The CDR3 is made up of 12 amino acids. Germline CDR1 is SGHAT and CDR2 is FQNNGV. V trimming: 5 bases; J trimming: 11 bases; junction bases outside the gene matches: 8. The CDR3 DNA follows: TGTGCCAGCAGCCCTGGGACAGTCACGGCTTTCTTT. It specifies CASSPGTVTAFF.

This clone was counted only a few times. This chain uses TRBV19 with TRBJ1-2; D is uncertain. The CDR3 totals 12 residues. Germline V CDR1 and CDR2: LNHDA, SQIVND (reference sequence). Trimming cost V 3 bases and J 5 bases, with 7 bases left between them. The CDR3 DNA is TGTGCCAGTAGTATCCTGTATTATGGCTACACCTTC. Its protein is CASSILYYGYTF.